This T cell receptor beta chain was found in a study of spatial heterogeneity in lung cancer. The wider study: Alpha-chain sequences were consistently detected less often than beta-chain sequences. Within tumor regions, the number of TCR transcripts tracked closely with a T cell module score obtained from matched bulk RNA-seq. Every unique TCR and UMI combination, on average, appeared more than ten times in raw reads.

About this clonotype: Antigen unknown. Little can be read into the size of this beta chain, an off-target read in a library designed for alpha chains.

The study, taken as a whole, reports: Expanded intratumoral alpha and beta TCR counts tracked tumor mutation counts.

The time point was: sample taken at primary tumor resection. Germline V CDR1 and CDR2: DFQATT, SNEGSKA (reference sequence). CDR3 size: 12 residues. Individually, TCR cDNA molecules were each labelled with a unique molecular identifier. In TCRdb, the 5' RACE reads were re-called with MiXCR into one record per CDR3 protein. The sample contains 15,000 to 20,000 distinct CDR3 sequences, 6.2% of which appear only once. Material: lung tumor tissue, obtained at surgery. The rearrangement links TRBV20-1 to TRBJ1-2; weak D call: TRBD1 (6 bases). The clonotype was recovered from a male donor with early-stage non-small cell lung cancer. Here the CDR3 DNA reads TGCAGCTTGGTCACAGGGAACTATGGCTACACCTTC. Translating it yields CSLVTGNYGYTF.